This T cell receptor (beta chain) was documented in a study of T cell responses to AZD1222 COVID-19 vaccine. Findings and limits, study-wide: Spike as a whole was targeted by vaccine-associated CD4 TCRs, dominant at 160-218 and 743-854. It was only 6 or 7 AZD1222 recipients who were seropositive at baseline.

About this clone: Its antigen is not known.

There are 15 residues in the CDR3. Trimming took off 1 base at V and 5 bases at J, with 14 bases between the two ends. Germline CDR1 is SGHVS and CDR2 is FQNEAQ. Clones were read by immunoSEQ multiplex PCR, and TCRdb kept only the in-frame ones, dropping some. The sample carries roughly 140,000 clones, about 91% recorded once. This clonotype was sampled from an adult in good health. Sequenced here: peripheral blood, sampled on day 0 of MenACWY control vaccination. J is TRBJ1-2 and V is TRBV7-8; D is ambiguous. CDR3 sequence reads: CASSLEVGQEYGYTF. In nucleotides, the CDR3 is TGTGCCAGCAGCTTAGAGGTCGGGCAGGAGTATGGCTACACCTTC.